The entry below gives a single TCR beta chain sequence along with its context. Germline V gene sequence: CDR1 SGHTS, CDR2 YDEGEE. V shed 1 base and J shed 7 bases, with 12 bases lying between them. The CDR3 spans 14 residues. In the original processing: Amplification with reference gene primers provided the estimates of nucleated cell counts. Measured with immunoSEQ multiplex PCR; TCRdb has only the in-frame clones, and not every one. The V and J calls and clone size come from that table; D and trimming were worked out from the DNA. The sample contains fewer than 400,000 clones, 65% to 85% of which appear only once. The data derive from a study of blood T cell repertoires in COVID-19. At the level of the study: Specimens from acute and convalescent COVID-19 originated in the United States, Italy and Spain. PBMCs, B-cell-depleted T cells, or T cells provided the cDNA or gDNA that made up the material.

Sequenced: peripheral blood. The chain joins TRBV5-8 to TRBJ1-5, with D perhaps matching TRBD1 (5 bases). The TCR originated in a man aged 25-45 years with active or convalescent COVID-19. The CDR3 protein is CASSLRGLWQPQHF. The CDR3 region has the DNA TGTGCCAGCAGCTTGAGGGGCCTGTGGCAGCCCCAGCATTTT. The variable domain in full, completed from reference TRBV5-8 and TRBJ1-5, reads EAGVTQSPTHLIKTRGQQATLRCSPISGHTSVYWYQQALGLGLQFLLWYDEGEERNRGNFPPRFSGRQFPNYSSELNVNALELEDSALYLCASSLRGLWQPQHFGDGTRLSIL.